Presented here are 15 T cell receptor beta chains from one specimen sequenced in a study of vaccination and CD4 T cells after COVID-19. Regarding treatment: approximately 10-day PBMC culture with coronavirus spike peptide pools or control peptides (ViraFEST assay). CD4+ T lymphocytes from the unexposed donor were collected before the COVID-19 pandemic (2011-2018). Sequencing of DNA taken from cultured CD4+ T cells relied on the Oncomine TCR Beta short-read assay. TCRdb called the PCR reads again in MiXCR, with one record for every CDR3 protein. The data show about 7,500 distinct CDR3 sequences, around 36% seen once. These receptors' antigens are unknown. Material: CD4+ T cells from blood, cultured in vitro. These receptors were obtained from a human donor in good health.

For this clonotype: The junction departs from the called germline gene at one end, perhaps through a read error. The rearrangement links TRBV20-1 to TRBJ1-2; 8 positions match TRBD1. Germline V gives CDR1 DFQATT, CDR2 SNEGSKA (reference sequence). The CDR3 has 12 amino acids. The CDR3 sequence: CSSRTGSYGYTF. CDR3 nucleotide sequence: TGCAGTTCTAGGACAGGGTCCTATGGCTACACCTTC.

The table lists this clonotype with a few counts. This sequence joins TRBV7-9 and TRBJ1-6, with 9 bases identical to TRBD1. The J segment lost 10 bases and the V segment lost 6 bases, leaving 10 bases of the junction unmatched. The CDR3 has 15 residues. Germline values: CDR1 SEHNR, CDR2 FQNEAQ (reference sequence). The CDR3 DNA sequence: TGTGCCAGCAGTTCCCGGGACAGGGTGGCCTCACCCCTCCACTTT. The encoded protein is CASSSRDRVASPLHF.

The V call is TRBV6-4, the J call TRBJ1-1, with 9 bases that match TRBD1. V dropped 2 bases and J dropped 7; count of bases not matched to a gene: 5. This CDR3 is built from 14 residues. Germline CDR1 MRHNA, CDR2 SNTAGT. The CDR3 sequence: CASSDTDRGYEAFF. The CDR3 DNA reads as TGTGCCAGCAGTGACACCGACAGGGGGTATGAAGCTTTCTTT.

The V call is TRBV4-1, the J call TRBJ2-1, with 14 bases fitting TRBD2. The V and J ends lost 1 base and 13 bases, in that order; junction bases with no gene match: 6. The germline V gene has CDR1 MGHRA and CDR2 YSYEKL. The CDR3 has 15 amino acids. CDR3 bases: TGCGCCAGCAGCCAAGGGGGACTAGCGGGAGCGAAACAGTTCTTC. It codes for CASSQGGLAGAKQFF.

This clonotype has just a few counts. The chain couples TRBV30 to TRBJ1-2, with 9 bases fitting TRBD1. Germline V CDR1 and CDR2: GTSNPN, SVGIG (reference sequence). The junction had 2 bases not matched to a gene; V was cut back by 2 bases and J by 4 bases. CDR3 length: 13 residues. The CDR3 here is CAWSHRGPYGYTF. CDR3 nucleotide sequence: TGTGCCTGGAGTCACAGGGGGCCCTATGGCTACACCTTC.

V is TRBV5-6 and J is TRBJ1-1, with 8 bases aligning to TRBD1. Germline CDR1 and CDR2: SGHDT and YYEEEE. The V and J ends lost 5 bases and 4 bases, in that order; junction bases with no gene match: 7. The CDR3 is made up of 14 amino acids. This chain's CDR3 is CASRATGGGTEAFF. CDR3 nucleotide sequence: TGTGCCAGCAGGGCCACAGGGGGAGGCACTGAAGCTTTCTTT.

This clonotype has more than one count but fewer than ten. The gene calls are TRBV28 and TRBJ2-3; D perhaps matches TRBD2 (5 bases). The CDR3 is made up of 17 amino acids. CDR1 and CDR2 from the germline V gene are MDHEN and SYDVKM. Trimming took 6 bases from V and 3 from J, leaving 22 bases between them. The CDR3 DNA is TGTGCCAGCAGCCCCTCAAGCCTTAGCGTACCAACAGATACGCAGTATTTT. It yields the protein CASSPSSLSVPTDTQYF.

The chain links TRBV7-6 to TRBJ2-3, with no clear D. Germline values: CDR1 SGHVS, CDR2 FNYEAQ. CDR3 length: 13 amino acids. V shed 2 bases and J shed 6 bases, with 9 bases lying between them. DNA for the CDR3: TGTGCCAGCAGCTTATACTTCGCCGATACGCAGTATTTT. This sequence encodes CASSLYFADTQYF.

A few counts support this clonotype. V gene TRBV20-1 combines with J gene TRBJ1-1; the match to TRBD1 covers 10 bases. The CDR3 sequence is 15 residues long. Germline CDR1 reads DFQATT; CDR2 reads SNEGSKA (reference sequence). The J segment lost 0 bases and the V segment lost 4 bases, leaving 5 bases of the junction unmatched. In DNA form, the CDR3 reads TGCAGTGCTACCGACAGGGGGCTGTTGAACACTGAAGCTTTCTTT. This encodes CSATDRGLLNTEAFF.

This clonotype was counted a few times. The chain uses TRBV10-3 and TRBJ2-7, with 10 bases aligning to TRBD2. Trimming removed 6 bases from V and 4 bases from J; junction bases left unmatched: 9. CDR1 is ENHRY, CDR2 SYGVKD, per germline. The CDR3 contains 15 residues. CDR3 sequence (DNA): TGTGCCATCAGGAGCTCTAGCGGGAGAGATTACGAGCAGTACTTC. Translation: CAIRSSSGRDYEQYF.

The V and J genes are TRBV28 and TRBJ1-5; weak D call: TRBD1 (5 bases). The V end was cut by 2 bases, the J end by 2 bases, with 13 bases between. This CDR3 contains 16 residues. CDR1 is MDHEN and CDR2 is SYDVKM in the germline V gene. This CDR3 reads CASSLIPGSGNQPQHF. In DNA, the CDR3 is TGTGCCAGCAGTTTAATCCCAGGGTCGGGCAATCAGCCCCAGCATTTT. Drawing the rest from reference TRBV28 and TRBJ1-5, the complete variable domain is DVKVTQSSRYLVKRTGEKVFLECVQDMDHENMFWYRQDPGLGLRLIYFSYDVKMKEKGDIPEGYSVSREKKERFSLILESASTNQTSMYLCASSLIPGSGNQPQHFGDGTRLSIL.

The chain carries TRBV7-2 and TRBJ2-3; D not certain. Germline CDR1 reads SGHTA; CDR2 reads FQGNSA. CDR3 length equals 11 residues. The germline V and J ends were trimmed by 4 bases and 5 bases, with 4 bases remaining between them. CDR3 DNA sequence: TGTGCCAGCAGCTACGTAGATACGCAGTATTTT. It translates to CASSYVDTQYF.

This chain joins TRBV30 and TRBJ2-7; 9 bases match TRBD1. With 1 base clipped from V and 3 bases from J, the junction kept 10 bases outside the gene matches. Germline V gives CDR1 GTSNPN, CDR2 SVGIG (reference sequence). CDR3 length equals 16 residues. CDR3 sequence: CAWSAFGQGIRYEQYF. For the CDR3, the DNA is TGTGCCTGGAGTGCCTTCGGACAGGGGATTCGCTACGAGCAGTACTTC.

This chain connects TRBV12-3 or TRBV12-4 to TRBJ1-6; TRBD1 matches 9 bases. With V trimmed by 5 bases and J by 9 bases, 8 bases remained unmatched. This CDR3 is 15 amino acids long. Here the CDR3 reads CASSQAGTGSSPLHF. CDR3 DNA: TGTGCCAGCAGTCAGGCCGGGACAGGGAGTTCACCCCTCCACTTT.

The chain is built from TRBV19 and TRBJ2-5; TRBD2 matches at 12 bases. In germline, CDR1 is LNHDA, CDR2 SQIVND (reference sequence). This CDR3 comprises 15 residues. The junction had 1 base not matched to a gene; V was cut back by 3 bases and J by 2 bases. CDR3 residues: CASSILAGGQETQYF. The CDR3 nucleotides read TGTGCCAGTAGTATCCTAGCGGGAGGGCAAGAGACCCAGTACTTC.